This T cell receptor (beta chain) was identified in a study of monozygotic twins with inflammatory bowel disease (dated by TCRdb to 2018 to 2020). About the study as a whole: The complete study included about 30 monozygotic twin pairs: 19 IBD-discordant Danish pairs and nine German pairs, of which four were IBD-concordant and five were IBD-discordant. The search for disease-associated traits relied mainly on comparing IBD patients with their genetically identical healthy co-twins within discordant pairs. Each individual had, on average, about 151 000 unique TCRalpha sequences and 181 000 unique TCRbeta sequences available for analysis. Broader findings and caveats from the paper: TCRbeta repertoire diversity, by inverse Simpson index, was decreased in IBD patients compared with their healthy co-twins. The analysis was unable to tell apart different T cell subtypes. Fewer clonotypes were shared with other individuals by IBD patients than by healthy twins, most markedly in patients showing signs of disease activity. Differing immunosuppressive treatments among patients may have added background noise and inter-individual variability to the repertoires. Repertoire similarity did not differ between concordant and discordant twins, possibly due to limited statistical power. No single strong signal or clonotype linked to IBD turned up in the results, so the idea that one exists was not supported.

The library was built by means of 5' RACE. For each TCR library, approximately 3.5 ug of total RNA was used. For each sample, cDNA was synthesized in eight separate reactions using SMARTScribe reverse transcriptase. Unique molecular identifiers containing a 6-nucleotide sample barcode were introduced through template switching during cDNA synthesis. TCRalpha and TCRbeta cDNA was amplified in two nested PCRs of roughly 17 and 9 cycles, and bead purification was carried out after each PCR. Before amplification, the cDNA was treated with uracil DNA-glycosylase and purified using the QIAquick PCR purification kit. In the second PCR, Illumina TruSeq-compatible adapters and sample-specific barcodes were added. TapeStation and Qubit were used to check library quality and concentration, and 4 to 6 ng of each library went into the pool. The pooled libraries were sequenced with 2 x 100 bp reads and custom sequencing primers on an Illumina HiSeq2500 single-index Rapid Run. As for the authors' bioinformatics: MiGEC version 1.2.6 was used for UMI-based consensus assembly to correct PCR and sequencing errors. MiXCR version 2.1.1 handled V(D)J alignment, clonotype assembly and CDR3 extraction. To normalise gene usage, clonotype sharing and MAIT/NKT TCR abundance, the analysis used the top 1000, 10 000 and 20 000 clonotypes per sample. Diversity was computed as the inverse Simpson index with the vegan R package after downsampling to 27 000 UMIs. Statistical testing used paired Mann-Whitney U tests on the discordant twin pairs and applied Benjamini-Hochberg correction for multiple testing. The reads underwent TCRdb reprocessing, giving one record for each CDR3 protein sequence and no DNA. The V and J calls shown here were made by TCRdb, not taken from the authors' results. The sample table holds over 110,000 distinct CDR3 sequences. The ten top clones hold under 2.5% of the sample.

From each donor, a roughly 2.5 ml peripheral blood sample was collected into PAXgene tubes and stored at -80 degrees C. Total RNA was isolated from whole blood with the PAXgene blood miRNA kit on an automated QIAcube, without T cell sorting. Peripheral blood from monozygotic twin pairs who were concordant or discordant for inflammatory bowel disease underwent deep TCRalpha and TCRbeta repertoire profiling using unique molecular barcoding. Smoking habits were recorded for all twin pairs, and individuals were classified as current, former or never smokers. Of note for this clonotype: No cognate antigen has been identified for it.

CDR1 and CDR2 are read off the germline V gene as SGHTA and FQGNSA. Including the terminal cysteine and phenylalanine, the CDR3 comprises 14 residues. The DNA is unrecorded. The sequencing sample was made of blood. The rearrangement joined TRBV7-2 to TRBJ1-5. The origin of this receptor is a human donor with ulcerative colitis or Crohn's disease, or a healthy co-twin of an affected twin (not recorded which). CDR3 reads: CASSSNRDGRPQHF.